This T cell receptor (beta chain) was found in a study of vaccination and CD4 T cells after COVID-19. Whole-study context: Of the convalescent patients, who were SARS-CoV-2 positive by nasal swab PCR, about ten had mild and one severe disease. Timing of post-vaccine sample collection was a median 72 days after dose two, with a range of 14 to 241.

With the Oncomine TCR Beta short-read assay, DNA from cultured CD4+ T cells was sequenced. TCRdb processed the PCR reads anew with MiXCR; each CDR3 protein has one entry. The table has about 25,000 distinct CDR3 sequences, roughly 27% seen once; the top ten hold just over 7%. Unmatched junction bases numbered 6, after V lost 6 bases and J lost 0 bases. Germline CDR1 MRHNA, CDR2 SNTAGT. The CDR3 has 15 residues. Concerning this clonotype: Its matching antigen is unknown.

Time point defined: late sampling 161 to 241 days after vaccination in three convalescent patients. This sample's treatment: roughly ten-day PBMC culture with coronavirus spike peptide pools or control peptides (ViraFEST assay). This rearrangement joins TRBV6-4 to TRBJ2-3; 7 bases align to TRBD2. This material consisted of CD4+ T cells from blood, cultured in vitro, taken about 7 months after SARS-CoV-2 vaccination. This clonotype was obtained from a human donor who had recovered from COVID-19. The CDR3 region is CASSTDSGSTDTQYF. DNA for the CDR3: TGTGCCAGCAGCACTGATAGCGGGAGCACAGATACGCAGTATTTT.